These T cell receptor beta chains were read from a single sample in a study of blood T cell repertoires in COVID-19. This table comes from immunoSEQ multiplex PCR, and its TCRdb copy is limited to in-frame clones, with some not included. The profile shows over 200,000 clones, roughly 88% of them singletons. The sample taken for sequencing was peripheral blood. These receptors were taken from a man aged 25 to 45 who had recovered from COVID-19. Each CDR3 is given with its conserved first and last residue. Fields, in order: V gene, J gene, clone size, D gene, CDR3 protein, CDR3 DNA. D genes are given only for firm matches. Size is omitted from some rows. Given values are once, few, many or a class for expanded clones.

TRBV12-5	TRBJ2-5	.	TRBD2	CASGLGLAEETQYF	TGTGCTAGTGGTTTGGGACTAGCCGAAGAGACCCAGTACTTC
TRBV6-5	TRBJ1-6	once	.	CASTLTGQSPLHF	TGTGCCAGCACCTTGACAGGCCAATCACCCCTCCACTTT
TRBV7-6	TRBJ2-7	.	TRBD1	CASSSDRGGEQYF	TGTGCCAGCAGCTCTGACAGGGGCGGCGAGCAGTACTTC
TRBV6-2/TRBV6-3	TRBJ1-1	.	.	CASSYLVNTEAFF	TGTGCCAGCAGTTACCTAGTGAACACTGAAGCTTTCTTT
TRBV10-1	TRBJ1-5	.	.	CASSESGLYSNQPQHF	TGCGCCAGCAGTGAGTCGGGACTTTATAGCAATCAGCCCCAGCATTTT
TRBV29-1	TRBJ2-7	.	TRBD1	CSVASSTGLGEQYF	TGCAGCGTTGCATCTTCGACAGGGCTGGGCGAGCAGTACTTC
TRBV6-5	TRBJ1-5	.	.	CASSYSFSEAQPQHF	TGTGCCAGCAGTTACTCCTTCTCGGAGGCTCAGCCCCAGCATTTT
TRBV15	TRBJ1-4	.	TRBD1	CATSREQGGDEKLFF	TGTGCCACCAGCAGAGAACAGGGGGGTGATGAAAAACTGTTTTTT
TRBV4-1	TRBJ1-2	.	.	CASSREQGTPNYGYTF	TGCGCCAGCAGCCGCGAACAGGGAACCCCAAACTATGGCTACACCTTC
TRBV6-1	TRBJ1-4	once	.	CASREGSGEKLFF	TGTGCCAGCAGGGAAGGTTCAGGGGAAAAACTGTTTTTT
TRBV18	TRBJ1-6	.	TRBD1	CASSGEQGARSPLHF	TGTGCCAGCTCGGGAGAGCAGGGGGCAAGGTCACCCCTCCACTTT
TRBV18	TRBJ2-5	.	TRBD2	CASSPTSGEKTQYF	TGTGCCAGCTCCCCGACTAGCGGCGAGAAGACCCAGTACTTC
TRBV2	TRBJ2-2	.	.	CASSVRQINTGELFF	TGTGCCAGCAGTGTTAGACAGATTAACACCGGGGAGCTGTTTTTT
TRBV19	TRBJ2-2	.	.	CASSQATGELFF	TGTGCCAGTAGCCAGGCGACCGGGGAGCTGTTTTTT
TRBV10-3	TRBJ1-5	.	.	CAIAPRGSNQPQHF	TGTGCCATCGCGCCCCGAGGTAGCAATCAGCCCCAGCATTTT
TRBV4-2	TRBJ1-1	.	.	CASSQGPPGQTMNTEAFF	TGTGCCAGCAGCCAAGGGCCCCCGGGACAAACTATGAACACTGAAGCTTTCTTT
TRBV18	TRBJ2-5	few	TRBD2	CASSWNGGYQETQYF	TGTGCCAGCTCATGGAACGGGGGGTACCAAGAGACCCAGTACTTC
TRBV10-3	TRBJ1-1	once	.	CAIMGLSAEAFF	TGTGCCATCATGGGCCTTTCGGCTGAAGCTTTCTTT
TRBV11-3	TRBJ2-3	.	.	CASSPGVGGVRTQYF	TGTGCCAGCAGCCCCGGTGTGGGCGGGGTACGGACGCAGTATTTT
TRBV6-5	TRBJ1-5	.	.	CASSWDRGEGQPQHF	TGTGCCAGCAGTTGGGACCGGGGGGAAGGTCAGCCCCAGCATTTT
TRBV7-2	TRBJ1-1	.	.	CASSLAAQGSATEAFF	TGTGCCAGCAGCTTAGCCGCACAGGGATCTGCCACTGAAGCTTTCTTT
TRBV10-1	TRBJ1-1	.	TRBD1	CASLGQSNTEAFF	TGCGCCAGCCTGGGACAGTCGAACACTGAAGCTTTCTTT
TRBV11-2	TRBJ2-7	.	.	CASSLAYQASYEQYF	TGTGCCAGCAGCTTAGCCTACCAGGCCTCCTACGAGCAGTACTTC
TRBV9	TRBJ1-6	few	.	CASSLSGYQGSPLHF	TGTGCCAGCAGCCTTAGCGGTTATCAGGGTTCACCCCTCCACTTT
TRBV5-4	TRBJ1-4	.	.	CASSLAGQGSEKLFF	TGTGCCAGCAGCTTGGCCGGCCAGGGTAGCGAAAAACTGTTTTTT